The T cell receptor (beta chain) under discussion was sequenced for a study of shared clonotypes between healthy human individuals. The method was immunoSEQ multiplex PCR; TCRdb's version includes in-frame clones alone and lacks a portion of them. Of 950,000 to 1,100,000 clones in the sample, about 76% were seen once. This clone has at least ten counts. The sequence came from a man aged 18 to 29 in good health. Sequencing was performed on memory CD4+ T cells sorted from blood. Subset given: CD45RA-negative fraction.

The CDR3 spells CASSIRTSDEQYF. For the CDR3, the DNA is TGTGCCAGCAGCATCAGGACTAGCGACGAGCAGTACTTC. The chain joins TRBV7-9 to TRBJ2-7; 9 bases agree with TRBD2. The CDR3 is 13 amino acids. CDR1 and CDR2 (germline): SEHNR, FQNEAQ (reference sequence). After removal of 5 bases from V and 5 bases from J, the junction contained 4 bases not matched to a gene.